This TCR beta chain is drawn from a study of T cells after yellow fever vaccination. This clonotype showed up just a few times. Its cognate antigen is unknown. Broader study findings: Researchers report a weaker secondary response that nonetheless peaked faster, day 5 versus 15. Detected again after the booster were most primary-vaccination clones, at about 96% CD4 and approximately 87% CD8. Abundant clonotypes from the bulk population could contaminate FACS-sorted repertoires.

TCRdb passed the 5' RACE reads through MiXCR, listing each CDR3 protein once. The repertoire holds approximately 130,000 distinct CDR3 sequences, about 16% seen once, with roughly 47% in the top ten. The CDR3 spans 15 residues. CDR1 is MNHEY and CDR2 is SVGEGT in the germline V gene. Trimming took 6 bases from V and 3 from J; bases not matched to a gene: 4. The rearrangement uses TRBV6-2 or TRBV6-3 and TRBJ2-2; TRBD1 aligns across 10 bases. The sequence came from a man in his late teens or twenties who received the YFV17D yellow fever vaccine. Sequences were derived from CD8+ T cells sorted from PBMCs, sampled 5 days after the yellow fever booster vaccination. The CDR3 loop is CASRRTGGDTGELFF. The CDR3 bases are TGTGCCAGCAGACGGACAGGGGGGGACACCGGGGAGCTGTTTTTT.